A single sample is the source of the 29 T cell receptor beta chains below, sequenced in a study of Ad26.COV2.S vaccination and SARS-CoV-2 variants. The table came from immunoSEQ multiplex PCR; TCRdb's copy has only in-frame clones and leaves some out. The data contain around 370,000 clones, approximately 81% of them singletons. Specified treatment: about 20 received Ad26.COV2.S at low or high dose, single or two shots; 5 received placebo; per-sample allocation not given. All samples were drawn on day 63, counting from the first vaccine or placebo injection. The sequencing used peripheral blood, collected in a trial of Ad26.COV2.S vaccine versus placebo. All receptors come from a person between 18 and 65 years old who received the Ad26.COV2.S COVID-19 vaccine or a placebo.

V usage is TRBV5-1 and J usage is TRBJ1-2, with D hard to call. This CDR3 has 17 residues. Per the germline V gene, CDR1 is SGHRS and CDR2 is YFSETQ. Deletions cut 4 bases from V and 4 bases from J, with 23 bases between. CDR3 DNA: TGCGCCAGCAGCGGAACAACCGGGTCCTCCTTTCCCTATGGCTACACCTTC. It is translated as CASSGTTGSSFPYGYTF. Full variable domain (rest looked up from reference TRBV5-1 and TRBJ1-2): KAGVTQTPRYLIKTRGQQVTLSCSPISGHRSVSWYQQTPGQGLQFLFEYFSETQRNKGNFPGRFSGRQFSNSRSEMNVSTLELGDSALYLCASSGTTGSSFPYGYTFGSGTRLTVV.

This chain links TRBV29-1 with TRBJ2-3, with 8 bases aligning to TRBD1. Trimming cost V 5 bases and J 4 bases; bases outside gene matches: 8. Per germline, CDR1 SQVTM and CDR2 ANQGSEA. The CDR3 has 14 residues. In DNA, the CDR3 is TGCAGCGTTATGACTCCCAGGGGGCCAGATACGCAGTATTTT. Residues: CSVMTPRGPDTQYF.

A single count supports this clone. The chain joins TRBV5-1 to TRBJ2-3; D not certain. Trimming stripped 1 base from V and 4 bases from J, with 10 bases between. The CDR3 has 14 amino acids. The germline gives CDR1 SGHRS, CDR2 YFSETQ. The CDR3 DNA is TGCGCCAGCAGCTTGTCCAAAAGAGCAGATACGCAGTATTTT. It codes for CASSLSKRADTQYF.

This clone has just a few counts. CDR3 region: CASSYFPETSQETQYF. The CDR3 DNA follows: TGTGCCAGCAGTTATTTCCCCGAGACTAGCCAAGAGACCCAGTACTTC. This chain uses TRBV6-2 or TRBV6-3 with TRBJ2-5, with a possible D match to TRBD2 (6 bases). V lost 3 bases and J lost 1, with 15 bases in between. The CDR3 covers 16 residues. Germline V gene sequence: CDR1 MNHEY, CDR2 SVGEGT.

The chain joins TRBV11-2 to TRBJ2-4; tentatively, D is TRBD1 (6 bases). CDR1 is SGHAT, CDR2 FQNNGV, per germline. V shed 5 bases and J shed 7 bases, with 18 bases lying between them. The CDR3 sequence is 15 residues long. The CDR3 DNA follows: TGTGCCAGCAGCCCTGGACAGCCCAGGGCGAACATTCAGTACTTC. Encoded protein: CASSPGQPRANIQYF.

This clone was found once. The chain joins TRBV4-3 to TRBJ2-3; the D gene could be TRBD1 or TRBD2 (5 bases each). The ends were cut back, 3 bases at V and 3 bases at J, with 22 bases in the middle. This CDR3 contains 18 residues. Germline V gives CDR1 LGHNA, CDR2 YSLEER. This CDR3 is CASSHEPTTGEGTDTQYF. CDR3 sequence (DNA): TGCGCCAGCAGCCACGAACCTACAACAGGAGAGGGAACAGATACGCAGTATTTT.

This chain joins TRBV19 and TRBJ1-3, with TRBD1 identical over 7 bases. This CDR3 is built from 15 residues. The germline CDR1 and CDR2 sequences are LNHDA and SQIVND (reference sequence). The trim removed 7 bases at V and 4 bases at J, leaving 10 bases unmatched. The CDR3 spells CASNGLTGVGNTIYF. The CDR3 coding sequence is TGTGCCAGTAACGGCCTCACAGGGGTCGGAAACACCATATATTTT.

The chain joins TRBV5-4 to TRBJ1-1; no clear D gene. Germline CDR1 and CDR2: SGHNT and YYREEE (reference sequence). Between the trimmed V and J ends, which lost 0 bases and 2 bases, there was a span of 8 bases. The length of the CDR3 is 14 residues. For the CDR3, the DNA is TGTGCCAGCAGCTTGGGTGGGCAAAACACTGAAGCTTTCTTT. Its translation: CASSLGGQNTEAFF.

The chain combines TRBV7-2 with TRBJ2-7, with D perhaps matching TRBD1 (5 bases). Per the germline V gene, CDR1 is SGHTA and CDR2 is FQGNSA. V was trimmed by 5 bases and J by 4 bases, leaving 9 bases between them. This CDR3 is built from 12 residues. The CDR3 here is CASSPDRYEQYF. Here the CDR3 DNA reads TGTGCCAGCAGCCCCGACAGATACGAGCAGTACTTC.

This chain links TRBV18 with TRBJ2-7; possibly TRBD1 for D (7 bases). V was shortened by 3 bases and J by 5 bases, with 14 bases between the two germline ends. The CDR3 spans 14 residues. Germline V lookup: CDR1 KGHSH, CDR2 LQKENI. The CDR3 here is CASSPGGQTDEQYF. CDR3 nucleotide sequence: TGTGCCAGCTCACCCGGGGGACAGACTGACGAGCAGTACTTC.

The gene calls are TRBV2 and TRBJ1-1, with unresolved D. In germline, CDR1 is SNHLY, CDR2 FYNNEI. V was cut by 4 bases and J by 0 bases, with 12 bases left in between. The CDR3 loop spans 15 amino acids. The CDR3 loop reads CASSAKGLMNTEAFF. CDR3 coding DNA: TGTGCCAGCAGTGCTAAGGGCCTCATGAACACTGAAGCTTTCTTT.

V usage is TRBV27 and J usage is TRBJ2-7, with D possibly being TRBD1 (5 bases). Germline assignment: CDR1 MNHEY and CDR2 SMNVEV (reference sequence). V shed 4 bases and J shed 0 bases, with 16 bases lying between them. This CDR3 has 16 amino acids. The CDR3 coding sequence is TGTGCCAGCAGTTCTAAGGTAATGGGGCGCTCCTACGAGCAGTACTTC. The encoded protein is CASSSKVMGRSYEQYF.

The chain combines TRBV5-1 with TRBJ1-5, with D hard to call. CDR3 size: 15 residues. Trimming removed 0 bases from V and 3 bases from J, with 10 bases in between. Germline values: CDR1 SGHRS, CDR2 YFSETQ. CDR3 protein: CASSLGPSPNQPQHF. Here the CDR3 DNA reads TGCGCCAGCAGCTTGGGGCCGTCCCCCAATCAGCCCCAGCATTTT.

Regarding this clone: An end of the junction does not agree with germline; a read error may underlie this. The genes are TRBV28 and TRBJ1-6; D might be TRBD1 (6 bases). The CDR3 is 14 amino acids. In germline, CDR1 is MDHEN, CDR2 SYDVKM. The CDR3: CASSLPGALEPLYF. The CDR3 nucleotides are TGTGCCAGCAGTTTACCAGGGGCCCTCGAACCCCTCTACTTT.

This chain connects TRBV2 to TRBJ2-3, with a possible D match to TRBD1 (5 bases). This CDR3 spans 15 amino acids. V was trimmed by 0 bases and J by 5 bases, leaving 12 bases between them. The germline V gene encodes CDR1 SNHLY and CDR2 FYNNEI. The CDR3 coding sequence is TGTGCCAGCAGTGAAGCTGGACAAAGGGGAGATACGCAGTATTTT. Protein product: CASSEAGQRGDTQYF.

This sequence joins TRBV9 and TRBJ1-2, with D unresolved. Germline V CDR1 and CDR2: SGDLS, YYNGEE. V was pared by 2 bases and J by 2 bases, with 7 bases between. The CDR3 extends over 13 amino acids. This chain's CDR3 is CASSVDANYGYTF. The CDR3 coding sequence is TGTGCCAGCAGCGTGGACGCAAACTATGGCTACACCTTC. Filled out from reference TRBV9 and TRBJ1-2, the complete variable domain reads DSGVTQTPKHLITATGQRVTLRCSPRSGDLSVYWYQQSLDQGLQFLIQYYNGEERAKGNILERFSAQQFPDLHSELNLSSLELGDSALYFCASSVDANYGYTFGSGTRLTVV.

This sequence joins TRBV7-2 and TRBJ1-5, with TRBD1 matching 7 bases. The CDR3 extends over 14 amino acids. The V gene's germline CDR1 is SGHTA and CDR2 FQGNSA. V shed 4 bases and J 7 bases; nucleotides not matched to a gene: 7. CDR3 DNA sequence: TGTGCCAGCAGCTCCACACAGGGGAACCAGCCCCAGCATTTT. As protein: CASSSTQGNQPQHF.

A few counts support this clone. The CDR3 protein is CASKSGALNTGELFF. CDR3 bases: TGTGCCAGCAAGTCGGGAGCCCTCAACACCGGGGAGCTGTTTTTT. The J gene is TRBJ2-2, the V gene TRBV27, with D maybe TRBD2 (6 bases). Germline V lookup: CDR1 MNHEY, CDR2 SMNVEV (reference sequence). Trimming shortened V by 7 bases and J by 2 bases, and 14 bases separated the two germline ends. There are 15 residues in the CDR3.

V is TRBV4-2 and J is TRBJ2-7; TRBD2 matches at 9 bases. Per the germline V gene, CDR1 is LGHNA and CDR2 is YNFKEQ. The CDR3 loop spans 15 amino acids. After removal of 1 base from V and 7 bases from J, the junction contained 8 bases not matched to a gene. For the CDR3, the DNA is TGTGCCAGCAGCCAAGTACTCGCGGGGGGGTGGGAGCAGTACTTC. It translates to CASSQVLAGGWEQYF.

The chain couples TRBV24-1 to TRBJ2-3; TRBD2 matches at 12 bases. Germline CDR1 and CDR2: KGHDR and SFDVKD. The CDR3 consists of 20 residues. V trimming: 0 bases; J trimming: 1 base; junction bases outside the gene matches: 10. The CDR3 bases are TGTGCCACCAGTGATTTGCAACTAGCGGGAGGCCCCCCGGGCACAGATACGCAGTATTTT. It encodes CATSDLQLAGGPPGTDTQYF.

V usage is TRBV20-1 and J usage is TRBJ2-7; D might be TRBD2 (5 bases). Trimming took off 7 bases at V and 3 bases at J, with 10 bases between the two ends. This CDR3 has 11 amino acids. The germline gives CDR1 DFQATT, CDR2 SNEGSKA (reference sequence). The CDR3 loop is CSVLGSYEQYF. CDR3 coding DNA: TGCAGTGTCCTAGGGAGCTACGAGCAGTACTTC.

This sequence joins TRBV5-5 and TRBJ1-2, with D perhaps TRBD1 (6 bases). Germline V lookup: CDR1 SGHKS, CDR2 YYEKEE (reference sequence). The CDR3 sequence is 16 residues long. V was pared by 2 bases and J by 2 bases, with 16 bases between. CDR3 in amino acids: CASSFHPLDSNYGYTF. In DNA form, the CDR3 reads TGTGCCAGCAGCTTCCATCCGTTGGACAGCAACTATGGCTACACCTTC.

This chain uses TRBV19 with TRBJ1-2; D perhaps matches TRBD1 (5 bases). Trimming cost V 1 base and J 8 bases, with 11 bases left between them. Germline V gene data show CDR1 as LNHDA and CDR2 as SQIVND (reference sequence). The CDR3 loop spans 13 amino acids. The CDR3 spells CASSIVPGRGYTF. CDR3 nucleotide sequence: TGTGCCAGTAGTATAGTGCCAGGGCGAGGCTACACCTTC.

The chain couples TRBV3-1 (or the pseudogene TRBV3-2) to TRBJ1-2; D is unresolved. The CDR3 length is 14 residues. V lost 1 base and J lost 6, with 12 bases in between. Germline CDR1 LGHDT, CDR2 YNNKEL (reference sequence). In nucleotides, the CDR3 is TGTGCCAGCAGCCAAGTACTCGGGTTGGATGGCTACACCTTC. This encodes CASSQVLGLDGYTF.

The CDR3 is CASSLLTSGGYEQYF. DNA for the CDR3: TGTGCCAGCAGTTTATTGACTAGCGGGGGCTACGAGCAGTACTTC. The gene calls are TRBV27 and TRBJ2-7; TRBD2 aligns across 12 bases. Unmatched junction bases numbered 1, after V lost 1 base and J lost 3 bases. In germline, CDR1 is MNHEY, CDR2 SMNVEV (reference sequence). The CDR3 spans 15 residues.

This chain connects TRBV5-1 to TRBJ1-1, with D possibly TRBD1 on 6 matching bases. The CDR3 runs to 16 residues. Per the germline V gene, CDR1 is SGHRS and CDR2 is YFSETQ. V gave up 2 bases and J gave up 4 bases, with 18 bases separating them. For the CDR3, the DNA is TGCGCCAGCAGCTTCGACGGCCAGGGGACTCCCACTGAAGCTTTCTTT. It translates to CASSFDGQGTPTEAFF.

The rearrangement uses TRBV6-5 and TRBJ1-1, with D hard to call. Germline values: CDR1 MNHEY, CDR2 SVGAGI. Trimming left V 5 bases short and J 0 bases short, with 10 bases between. The CDR3 sequence is 14 residues long. CDR3 residues: CASSLPGVNTEAFF. CDR3 bases: TGTGCCAGCAGTCTGCCCGGGGTGAACACTGAAGCTTTCTTT.

The V gene is TRBV4-1, the J gene TRBJ1-4; possibly TRBD1 for D (5 bases). V lost 5 bases and J lost 8, with 15 bases in between. This CDR3 has 14 amino acids. Germline CDR1 is MGHRA and CDR2 is YSYEKL. The chain's CDR3 is CASSASGGWEKLFF. Here the CDR3 DNA reads TGCGCCAGCAGCGCTTCGGGGGGTTGGGAAAAACTGTTTTTT.

The chain joins TRBV30 to TRBJ1-5; D perhaps matches TRBD1 (5 bases). This CDR3 contains 15 residues. Germline CDR1 GTSNPN, CDR2 SVGIG (reference sequence). V lost 1 base, J lost 6 bases, and 16 bases lay in between. The DNA for the CDR3 is TGTGCCTGGAGTGAGGACACTTTAGCTGGTCAGCCCCAGCATTTT. Translated: CAWSEDTLAGQPQHF.